Many counts were recorded for the clone carrying this T cell receptor beta chain. The making of cDNA relied on 5'RACE with 10-nucleotide random UMIs. A single record per CDR3 protein comes from TCRdb applying MiXCR to the 5' RACE reads. Here the sample spans about 120,000 distinct CDR3 sequences, roughly 3.2% being singletons. Per germline, CDR1 DFQATT and CDR2 SNEGSKA (reference sequence). Trimming took 3 bases from V and 3 from J; bases not matched to a gene: 1. CDR3 length equals 13 residues. The unsorted libraries were made from 2 million PBMCs kept at -80 C. The record originates from a study of neurological immune-mediated disorders.

The sequence was obtained from a young woman with multiple sclerosis. This chain uses TRBV20-1 with TRBJ2-3, with TRBD2 matching over 9 bases. The sequencing sample was made of PBMCs. Written as DNA, the CDR3 is TGCAGTGCTAGCCTAGCGGGAACAGATACGCAGTATTTT. It specifies CSASLAGTDTQYF.